The TCR beta chain under discussion was sequenced for a study of CD8+CD57+ T cells in acquired aplastic anemia. Trimming cost V 8 bases and J 6 bases; bases outside gene matches: 10. The CDR3 loop spans 14 amino acids. CDR1 MNHEY and CDR2 SVGAGI come from the germline V gene. In its sample, this clonotype was seen many times. For CDR3 and TCR beta VDJ profiling, genomic DNA was the template used. Each CDR3 protein gets one entry after TCRdb re-called the reads with MiXCR. The sample holds about 48,000 distinct CDR3 sequences, over 60% seen once. This receptor was taken from a human donor in good health, serving as a control. The rearrangement links TRBV6-5 to TRBJ2-1, with 7 bases lining up with TRBD2. The sequencing sample was made of sorted CD4+, CD8+, or CD8+CD57+ T cells (not recorded which) from PBMCs. The CDR3 coding sequence is TGTGCCAGCGGAATAACTAGCGCGAGCAATGAGCAGTTCTTC. Its protein product is CASGITSASNEQFF.